This T cell receptor (beta chain) originates from a study of regulatory T cells in long-lasting Graves disease. This clonotype was observed many times. Its antigen is as yet unknown. For TCR beta, libraries came from iRepertoire HTBI primers and Arm-PCR of CDR3 regions. TCRdb passed the multiplex PCR reads through MiXCR, listing each CDR3 protein once. The repertoire has some 500,000 distinct CDR3 sequences, roughly 12% of them found once; the top ten carry 10%. Study results and caveats: Analysis covered peripheral blood alone, not thyroid tissue.

The time point here: newly diagnosed GD, antithyroid drugs for less than 3 months. PBMCs were the source of the RNA used for TCR sequencing. The length of the CDR3 is 14 residues. CDR1 SGHRS and CDR2 YFSETQ come from the germline V gene. V lost 4 bases, J lost 1 base, and 9 bases lay in between. The data were also submitted as part of a second study, on T cells in Graves' hyperthyroidism and ophthalmopathy. That paper states: Exclusions: uncontrolled infection, other autoimmune disease, pregnancy, lactation.

The input for sequencing was peripheral blood mononuclear cells (PBMCs), taken at new diagnosis, from a patient treated with antithyroid drugs. The chain joins TRBV5-1 to TRBJ2-1, with D possibly being TRBD2 (6 bases). The clonotype comes from a man in his thirties or forties with Graves disease. CDR3: CASSRGDSYNEQFF. Here the CDR3 DNA reads TGCGCCAGCAGCCGCGGGGATTCCTACAATGAGCAGTTCTTC.